This T cell receptor (beta chain) is from a study of blood T cell repertoires in COVID-19. Produced via immunoSEQ multiplex PCR; TCRdb's table is partial and in-frame only. Of about 200,000 clones in the sample, about 82% were seen once. Germline values: CDR1 SGHVS, CDR2 FQNEAQ. Between the trimmed V and J ends, which lost 5 bases and 2 bases, there was a span of 10 bases. CDR3 length: 13 amino acids. This receptor was identified in a woman at least 80 years old with acute or convalescent COVID-19. The sample was peripheral blood. The chain uses TRBV7-8 and TRBJ2-7, with a tentative D call TRBD1 (6 bases). The CDR3 region has the DNA TGTGCCAGCAGCCGGGACAACCCCTACGAGCAGTACTTC. Translating gives CASSRDNPYEQYF.